This T cell receptor beta chain was identified during a study of blood T cells in healthy people across ages. A sample-barcoded 5' primer and a J-beta primer mix were used in a second PCR of roughly 6 to 11 cycles. TCRdb fed the 5' RACE reads into MiXCR, producing one record per CDR3 protein. The sample has roughly 1.9 million distinct CDR3 sequences; 39% are singletons. Looked up from germline, CDR1 is SGHRS and CDR2 is YFSETQ. The CDR3 contains 16 residues. V lost 1 base, J lost 4 bases, and 10 bases stayed unmatched. This receptor was taken from a human donor in good health. Sequencing was done on a sample of blood. This rearrangement joins TRBV5-1 to TRBJ1-1; 7 bases agree with TRBD1. The CDR3 sequence is CASSLTPGTVSTEAFF. The CDR3 nucleotides read TGCGCCAGCAGCTTGACCCCTGGGACAGTGAGCACTGAAGCTTTCTTT.